This T cell receptor beta chain originates from a study of CD8 T cells in Susac syndrome. General study results and limits: The CD4+ T cell repertoires, which came from Susac syndrome patients, showed no sign of clonal expansion. The study conceded that relatively few individuals underwent its TCR sequencing and HLA analysis.

Sequencing of TCR beta drew on CD8+ and CD4+ T cells from blood. Fulfillment of recently defined diagnostic criteria for definite or probable disease was shown by the patients with Susac syndrome. The V end lost 5 bases, the J end lost 2 bases, and 10 bases lay between the germline ends. This CDR3 contains 13 residues. The germline gives CDR1 MNHEY, CDR2 SVGEGT. Turning to this clonotype: As yet, its antigen is unknown.

Random hexamers were used to reverse transcribe the RNA input (0.5 to 1 ug). A single record per CDR3 protein comes from TCRdb applying MiXCR to the immunoSEQ multiplex PCR reads. The profile shows some 190,000 distinct CDR3 sequences, 85% to 95% of them singletons. This chain links TRBV6-2 or TRBV6-3 with TRBJ2-7; D remains unclear. Sequencing was carried out using CD4+ T cells from PBMCs. This clonotype originated in a human donor with Susac syndrome. This CDR3 reads CASSGQRPYEQYF. The CDR3 DNA reads TGTGCCAGCAGTGGGCAAAGGCCCTACGAGCAGTACTTC.